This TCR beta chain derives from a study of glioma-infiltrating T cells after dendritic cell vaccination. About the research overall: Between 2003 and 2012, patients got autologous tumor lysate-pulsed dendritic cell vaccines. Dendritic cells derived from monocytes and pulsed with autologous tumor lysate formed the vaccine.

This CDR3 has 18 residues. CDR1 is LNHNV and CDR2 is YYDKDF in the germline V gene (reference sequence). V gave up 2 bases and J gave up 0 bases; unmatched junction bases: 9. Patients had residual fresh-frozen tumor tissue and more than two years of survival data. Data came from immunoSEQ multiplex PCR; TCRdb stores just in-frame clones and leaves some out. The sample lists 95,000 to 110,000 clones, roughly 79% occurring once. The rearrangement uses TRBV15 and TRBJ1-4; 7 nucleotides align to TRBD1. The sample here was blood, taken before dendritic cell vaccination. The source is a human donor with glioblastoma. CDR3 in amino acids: CATSRPRQGRATNEKLFF. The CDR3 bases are TGTGCCACCAGCAGACCGCGACAGGGACGGGCAACTAATGAAAAACTGTTTTTT.